This T cell receptor beta chain was identified during a study of early T cells in non-severe SARS-CoV-2 infection. Study background: With bulk RNA from unsorted whole blood as input, sequencing yielded unpaired chains.

Study-level points and caveats: CD4 and private specificities were missed by VDJdb matching, which favored anti-spike CD8 responses.

TCRdb called the 5' RACE reads again in MiXCR, with one record for every CDR3 protein. The repertoire has about 68,000 distinct CDR3 sequences, over 9% of them found once; the top ten carry around 1.8%. The CDR3 runs to 13 residues. Trimming removed 4 bases at V and 1 base at J, with 7 bases between. Germline V CDR1 and CDR2: SGHTA, FQGNSA. A note on this clonotype: As yet, its antigen is unknown.

The clonotype originates from an adult who was a healthcare worker with PCR-confirmed SARS-CoV-2 infection or an uninfected control (not recorded which). The sequencing input was whole blood. The genes are TRBV7-2 and TRBJ1-1; no firm D call. CDR3 in DNA: TGTGCCAGCAGCTCGCACAGGAACACTGAAGCTTTCTTT. The encoded protein is CASSSHRNTEAFF.